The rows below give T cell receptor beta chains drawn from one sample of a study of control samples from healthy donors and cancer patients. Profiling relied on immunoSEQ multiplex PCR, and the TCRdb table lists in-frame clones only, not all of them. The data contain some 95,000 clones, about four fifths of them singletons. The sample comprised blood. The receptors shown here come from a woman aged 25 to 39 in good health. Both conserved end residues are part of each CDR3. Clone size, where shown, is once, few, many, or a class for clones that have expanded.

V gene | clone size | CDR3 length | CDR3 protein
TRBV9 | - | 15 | CASSVTGGNRNEQFF
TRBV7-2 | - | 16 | CASSWAGSGGAYEQFF
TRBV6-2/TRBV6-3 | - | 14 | CASSRTGGSGELFF
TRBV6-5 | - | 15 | CASSYRGTHGDTQYF
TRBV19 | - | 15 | CASSRKGQANNEQFF
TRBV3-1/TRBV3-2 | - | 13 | CASSQGTSHTQYF
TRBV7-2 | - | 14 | CASSLVGAQDEQFF
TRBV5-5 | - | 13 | CASSLEPPSPLHF
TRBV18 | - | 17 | CASSPLGARGSGNTIYF
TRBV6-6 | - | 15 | CASSYPTGKNTEAFF
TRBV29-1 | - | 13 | CSAQGGNNQPQHF
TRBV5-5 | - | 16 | CASSLSPPTWVYGYTF
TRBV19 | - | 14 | CASRDRGDHYGYTF
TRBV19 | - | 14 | CASSVTIITYEQYF
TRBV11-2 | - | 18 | CASSYLGTRTETHEKLFF
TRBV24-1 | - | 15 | CATSGGTGGLYEQFF
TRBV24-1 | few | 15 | CATSGLGGGQETQYF
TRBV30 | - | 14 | CAWSLTGGDQPQHF
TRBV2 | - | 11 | CASFGGYEQYF
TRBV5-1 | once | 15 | CASSLDRDRGETQYF
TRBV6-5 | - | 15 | CASSYSKQGYSPLHF
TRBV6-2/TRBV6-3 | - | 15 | CASSYSRDGSYEQYF
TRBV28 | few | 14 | CASSNDRLNQPQHF
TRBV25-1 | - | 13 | CASSGLVSGELFF
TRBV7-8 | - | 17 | CASSPSTSGGTTDTQYF
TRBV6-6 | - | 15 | CASRSSPWEDGELFF
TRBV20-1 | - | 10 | CRAQGGEAFF
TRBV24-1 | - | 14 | CATPIAGAPYEQYF
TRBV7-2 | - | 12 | CASSLIGGEAFF
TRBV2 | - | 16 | CASSEAAQGARNEQFF
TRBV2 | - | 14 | CASGGLLGNTEQFF
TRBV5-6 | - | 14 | CASSSPTMNTEAFF
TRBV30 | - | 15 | CAWRRTGAFHTEAFF
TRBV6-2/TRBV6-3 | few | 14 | CASSWTGGGYEQYF
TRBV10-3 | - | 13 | CAIRGQGPDTQYF
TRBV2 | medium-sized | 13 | CATPDTLNTEAFF
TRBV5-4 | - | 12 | CASSLTGTSEYF
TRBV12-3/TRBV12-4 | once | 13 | CASSPTGNTEAFF
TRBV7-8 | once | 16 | CASSRGGFRLNQPQHF
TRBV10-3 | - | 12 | CAIRQGGNEQYF
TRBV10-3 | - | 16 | CAIKRTSGGVTDTQYF